At least ten counts were recorded for the clone carrying this T cell receptor (beta chain). Its antigen is not known. V was clipped by 0 bases and J by 2 bases; unmatched bases: 8. The germline V gene has CDR1 MDHEN and CDR2 SYDVKM. The CDR3 runs to 18 residues. Preparation of the TCRbeta library involved a method that used unique molecular identifiers. One entry per CDR3 protein results from TCRdb running MiXCR on the PCR reads. Of roughly 4,000 distinct CDR3 sequences in the sample, under 15% were seen once. This record belongs to a study of T-cell reconstitution after alpha-beta-depleted transplantation in children. Study results and limitations: By one year post-transplant, T-cell counts and diversity largely arose from T cells that were newly produced. Several hundred graft clones that had expanded were reportedly the source of alpha-beta T cells about two months after transplant. For some patients, TCRbeta diversity was high at day 60 because of recipient T cells and thymic progenitors that survived.

The chain recombines TRBV28 with TRBJ1-5; 9 nucleotides align to TRBD1. This TCR was sampled from a male patient under 10 years old who had a stem cell transplant for acute lymphoblastic leukemia, so the T cells may come from the graft donor. The sample here was PBMCs, mostly from graft donor cells, taken 60 days after TCRalphabeta/CD19-depleted stem cell transplant. CDR3 sequence reads: CASSLWTGGQGGNQPQHF. CDR3 DNA: TGTGCCAGCAGTTTATGGACAGGGGGTCAAGGGGGCAATCAGCCCCAGCATTTT.